This TCR beta chain was obtained from a study of blood T cell repertoires in COVID-19. Looking at the study overall: From T cells, B-cell-depleted T cells, or PBMCs came the material, which was cDNA or gDNA.

About this clone itself: At one of its ends the junction is not consistent with the germline gene, which may arise from a read error.

This CDR3 spans 14 amino acids. Germline-derived CDR1 and CDR2 are SQVTM and ANQGSEA. In the study's own analysis: Reference gene primers were amplified, and this amplification served to estimate nucleated cell counts. Here immunoSEQ multiplex PCR was the method, and the copy in TCRdb shows in-frame clones only, minus some. That table gives V, J and clone size, and the DNA gave D and trimming. Among 27,000 or so clones listed, around nine tenths were seen once. The origin of this receptor is a human donor in a cohort sampled during active COVID-19. The sample comprised peripheral blood. This chain links TRBV29-1 with TRBJ2-1; TRBD2 matches at 16 bases. CDR3 sequence reads: CSVSPGTSGRGRVF. DNA of the CDR3: TGCAGCGTGAGTCCCGGGACTAGCGGGAGGGGACGCGTCTTC.